Below, 25 T cell receptor beta chains from the same sample are listed, as sequenced in a study of blood T cell repertoires in COVID-19. Measured with immunoSEQ multiplex PCR; TCRdb has only the in-frame clones, and not every one. The sample shows about 230,000 clones, around 80% of them seen only once. Sequences were obtained from peripheral blood. All receptors come from a middle-aged man who had recovered from COVID-19.

V usage is TRBV7-2 and J usage is TRBJ1-1; TRBD1 might be the D (5 bases). CDR3 length: 13 amino acids. Germline assignment: CDR1 SGHTA and CDR2 FQGNSA. The V end lost 6 bases, the J end lost 6 bases, and 14 bases lay between the germline ends. CDR3: CASSPVGGSEAFF. The CDR3 coding sequence is TGTGCCAGCAGTCCAGTGGGGGGTTCTGAAGCTTTCTTT.

This chain uses TRBV10-3 with TRBJ2-3, with a weak D call TRBD1 (5 bases). CDR3 length: 14 residues. Trimming cost V 2 bases and J 6 bases, with 12 bases left between them. Germline CDR1 reads ENHRY; CDR2 reads SYGVKD. CDR3 sequence reads: CAISEGRPGDTQYF. The CDR3, as DNA: TGTGCCATCAGTGAGGGTAGGCCAGGGGATACGCAGTATTTT.

The chain uses TRBV18 and TRBJ2-5, with TRBD2 identical over 7 bases. The CDR3 is 14 residues long. Germline trimming cut 1 base from V and 5 bases from J; bases unmatched to any gene: 4. Germline V CDR1 and CDR2: KGHSH, LQKENI. The CDR3 region has the DNA TGTGCCAGCTCACCACGGGCGGGAGAGGAGACCCAGTACTTC. Translation gives CASSPRAGEETQYF.

The rearrangement joins TRBV15 to TRBJ2-2; D is perhaps TRBD2 (7 bases). Per germline, CDR1 LNHNV and CDR2 YYDKDF (reference sequence). This CDR3 has 16 residues. The V end was cut by 0 bases, the J end by 2 bases, with 10 bases between. CDR3 sequence (DNA): TGTGCCACCAGCAGAGAAGGGGGGGCTAACACCGGGGAGCTGTTTTTT. As protein: CATSREGGANTGELFF.

Only one count was recorded for this clone. This sequence joins TRBV25-1 and TRBJ1-6, with 7 bases identical to TRBD1. The V gene end was trimmed by 1 base and the J gene end by 10 bases; junction bases not matched to a gene: 10. Germline-derived CDR1 and CDR2 are MGHDK and SYGVNS. CDR3 length equals 16 residues. The CDR3 here is CASSEFPRQGGSPLHF. The CDR3 nucleotides read TGTGCCAGCAGTGAATTCCCTCGACAGGGCGGGTCACCCCTCCACTTT.

The CDR3 reads CASRYNEDRENIQYF. Here the CDR3 DNA reads TGTGCCAGCAGGTACAACGAGGACAGGGAGAACATTCAGTACTTC. The chain uses TRBV28 and TRBJ2-4; TRBD1 agrees at 8 bases. This CDR3 region has 15 residues. V lost 6 bases, J lost 7 bases, and 11 bases stayed unmatched. Germline V gene lookup returns CDR1 MDHEN and CDR2 SYDVKM.

V usage is TRBV7-2 and J usage is TRBJ2-5; 15 bases are shared with TRBD2. V gave up 5 bases and J gave up 7 bases; unmatched junction bases: 11. The germline CDR1 and CDR2 sequences are SGHTA and FQGNSA. The CDR3 is made up of 17 amino acids. CDR3 in amino acids: CASSLGLAGGPPVTQYF. CDR3 nucleotide sequence: TGTGCCAGCAGCCTCGGACTAGCGGGAGGGCCTCCGGTGACCCAGTACTTC.

V is TRBV11-3 and J is TRBJ1-2, with D hard to call. The CDR3 covers 13 residues. Between the trimmed V and J ends, which lost 5 bases and 6 bases, there was a span of 13 bases. In germline, CDR1 is SGHNT, CDR2 YENEEA. CDR3 protein: CASSVRPEDGYTF. CDR3 DNA: TGTGCCAGCAGCGTTAGGCCCGAGGATGGCTACACCTTC.

The chain is built from TRBV18 and TRBJ2-7; a weak D match, TRBD1 (6 bases). CDR1 is KGHSH and CDR2 is LQKENI in the germline V gene. Trimming cost V 3 bases and J 4 bases, with 13 bases left between them. This CDR3 has 14 residues. CDR3 amino acids: CASSPTGRKYEQYF. CDR3 coding DNA: TGTGCCAGCTCACCCACAGGGCGTAAGTACGAGCAGTACTTC.

The chain couples TRBV4-3 to TRBJ1-2; 9 bases are shared with TRBD1. Trimming took 1 base from V and 2 from J; bases not matched to a gene: 2. CDR3 length: 15 amino acids. The germline V gene encodes CDR1 LGHNA and CDR2 YSLEER. The CDR3 spells CASSQGTGGNYGYTF. The CDR3, as DNA: TGCGCCAGCAGCCAAGGCACAGGGGGCAACTATGGCTACACCTTC.

Points on this clone: This sample includes further DNA sequences coding for the same CDR3. V gene TRBV7-2 combines with J gene TRBJ1-1; tentatively, D is TRBD1 (5 bases). V was shortened by 2 bases and J by 0 bases, with 10 bases between the two germline ends. The CDR3 spans 15 residues. The V gene's germline CDR1 is SGHTA and CDR2 FQGNSA. CDR3 sequence reads: CASSLQGYMNTEAFF. The CDR3 nucleotides read TGTGCCAGCAGCTTACAGGGTTACATGAACACTGAAGCTTTCTTT.

The rearrangement uses TRBV11-3 and TRBJ2-7, with 12 bases identical to TRBD1. Germline trimming cut 5 bases from V and 4 bases from J; bases unmatched to any gene: 9. The germline CDR1 and CDR2 sequences are SGHNT and YENEEA. The CDR3 is 16 residues long. Here the CDR3 reads CASSARGTGGRYEQYF. The CDR3 region has the DNA TGTGCCAGCAGCGCAAGAGGGACAGGGGGCAGATACGAGCAGTACTTC.

The rearrangement joins TRBV24-1 to TRBJ2-1; D unclear. This CDR3 has 13 residues. From germline, CDR1 is KGHDR and CDR2 SFDVKD. The V end lost 9 bases, the J end lost 2 bases, and 10 bases lay between the germline ends. CDR3 region: CATLKYPYNEQFF. The CDR3 DNA reads TGTGCCACCCTAAAGTACCCCTACAATGAGCAGTTCTTC.

This rearrangement joins TRBV28 to TRBJ1-2; a weak D match, TRBD1 (5 bases). This CDR3 has 19 amino acids. Trimming took 6 bases from V and 0 from J, leaving 26 bases between them. Germline CDR1 MDHEN, CDR2 SYDVKM. CDR3 DNA: TGTGCCAGCAGGGACAAAACGAGAAGTAGCGGAGTTCCTAACTATGGCTACACCTTC. It translates to CASRDKTRSSGVPNYGYTF.

V usage is TRBV11-2 and J usage is TRBJ1-1; D perhaps matches TRBD1 (6 bases). The germline V and J ends were trimmed by 5 bases and 6 bases, with 13 bases remaining between them. The length of the CDR3 is 13 residues. Germline CDR1 and CDR2: SGHAT and FQNNGV. Here the CDR3 reads CASSIEGVAEAFF. In nucleotides, the CDR3 is TGTGCCAGCAGCATCGAGGGGGTGGCTGAAGCTTTCTTT. The whole variable domain, remainder taken from reference TRBV11-2 and TRBJ1-1, is EAGVAQSPRYKIIEKRQSVAFWCNPISGHATLYWYQQILGQGPKLLIQFQNNGVVDDSQLPKDRFSAERLKGVDSTLKIQPAKLEDSAVYLCASSIEGVAEAFFGQGTRLTVV.

The chain recombines TRBV29-1 with TRBJ2-7; D possibly corresponds to TRBD2 (5 bases). The germline gives CDR1 SQVTM, CDR2 ANQGSEA. The ends were cut back, 4 bases at V and 4 bases at J, with 17 bases in the middle. The CDR3 has 14 amino acids. Here the CDR3 DNA reads TGCAGCGTTGTGAACTTTGGGGAGTTGTACGAGCAGTACTTC. Its protein is CSVVNFGELYEQYF.

The V call is TRBV6-2 or TRBV6-3, the J call TRBJ1-2; 8 bases fit TRBD1. With V trimmed by 2 bases and J by 3 bases, 11 bases remained unmatched. The CDR3 extends over 17 amino acids. In germline, CDR1 is MNHEY, CDR2 SVGEGT. The CDR3 DNA reads as TGTGCCAGCAGTTACCCGACGGACAGGGTGAAGGACTATGGCTACACCTTC. Its translation is CASSYPTDRVKDYGYTF.

CDR3 amino acids: CASSYAGTGSGYTF. The DNA of the CDR3 is TGTGCCAGCAGCTATGCCGGGACAGGGTCTGGCTACACCTTC. The V and J genes are TRBV7-9 and TRBJ1-2, with TRBD1 matching 9 bases. Germline lookup yields CDR1 SEHNR and CDR2 FQNEAQ (reference sequence). This CDR3 is 14 amino acids long. After removal of 4 bases from V and 7 bases from J, the junction contained 7 bases not matched to a gene.

V is TRBV19 and J is TRBJ1-5, with D possibly being TRBD1 (6 bases). CDR3 length: 17 residues. Germline CDR1 reads LNHDA; CDR2 reads SQIVND (reference sequence). Trimming removed 6 bases from V and 3 bases from J, with 21 bases in between. The CDR3 DNA reads TGTGCCAGTAGCCCGACCCAGGTCTGGGGGCACAATCAGCCCCAGCATTTT. Translated, it gives CASSPTQVWGHNQPQHF.

This clone was observed a few times. The V call is TRBV5-1, the J call TRBJ2-2, with D possibly being TRBD2 (6 bases). The ends were cut back, 7 bases at V and 7 bases at J, with 17 bases in the middle. CDR1 and CDR2 (germline): SGHRS, YFSETQ. The CDR3 runs 14 residues. The CDR3 here is CASEGGPHGGELFF. The DNA of the CDR3 is TGCGCCAGCGAAGGAGGGCCCCACGGCGGGGAGCTGTTTTTT.

This clone was counted between two and nine times. This chain uses TRBV6-5 with TRBJ1-1; D perhaps matches TRBD1 (5 bases). V lost 0 bases, J lost 5 bases, and 13 bases lay in between. The V gene's germline CDR1 is MNHEY and CDR2 SVGAGI. The CDR3 length is 15 residues. CDR3 DNA sequence: TGTGCCAGCAGTTACTCAGGGACGGCGGGGACTGAAGCTTTCTTT. The encoded protein is CASSYSGTAGTEAFF.

The chain is built from TRBV27 and TRBJ2-3; the D is unclear. The CDR3 consists of 13 residues. Germline values: CDR1 MNHEY, CDR2 SMNVEV (reference sequence). The ends were cut back, 1 base at V and 0 bases at J, with 2 bases in the middle. Written as DNA, the CDR3 is TGTGCCAGCAGTTTATTAAGCACAGATACGCAGTATTTT. Encoded protein: CASSLLSTDTQYF.

The J gene is TRBJ2-7, the V gene TRBV19; a possible D gene is TRBD1 (6 bases). V lost 7 bases and J lost 0, with 25 bases in between. CDR3 length: 18 residues. CDR1 is LNHDA, CDR2 SQIVND, per germline (reference sequence). As DNA, the CDR3 is TGTGCCAGTAAGTTCTTAATATCGAGCTTCAGGGGCTCCTACGAGCAGTACTTC. The encoded protein is CASKFLISSFRGSYEQYF.

This sequence joins TRBV5-4 and TRBJ2-5; a weak D match, TRBD2 (7 bases). This CDR3 contains 15 residues. Germline CDR1 is SGHNT and CDR2 is YYREEE (reference sequence). V gave up 3 bases and J gave up 4 bases, with 16 bases separating them. CDR3 DNA sequence: TGTGCCAGCAGCTCAGGGGCGGGGGAGGGAGAGACCCAGTACTTC. This sequence encodes CASSSGAGEGETQYF. Combining the CDR3 with reference TRBV5-4 and TRBJ2-5 gives the whole variable domain ETGVTQSPTHLIKTRGQQVTLRCSSQSGHNTVSWYQQALGQGPQFIFQYYREEENGRGNFPPRFSGLQFPNYSSELNVNALELDDSALYLCASSSGAGEGETQYFGPGTRLLVL.

The V call is TRBV9, the J call TRBJ2-2; 8 bases are a match to TRBD2. V was clipped by 4 bases and J by 4 bases; unmatched bases: 9. The CDR3 length is 16 residues. Germline V gene data show CDR1 as SGDLS and CDR2 as YYNGEE. The CDR3 DNA sequence: TGTGCCAGCAGCACATCCCGGGGGGGCCTCACCGGGGAGCTGTTTTTT. It specifies CASSTSRGGLTGELFF.